The sequence of this TCR beta chain was determined in a study of T-cell memory formation after mild COVID-19. Study conclusions and caveats: There was no confirmation that second-wave clones peaking on day 37 were SARS-CoV-2 specific. The study found balanced CD4/CD8 in clones contracting day 15 to 85 and a CD4+ lean in later expanders.

TCR alpha and TCR beta cDNA libraries carrying sample barcodes and UMIs were produced by 5'RACE using constant-segment primers. MiXCR, applied by TCRdb to the 5' RACE reads, yields one record per CDR3 protein. Among around 220,000 distinct CDR3 sequences listed, around 15% were seen once. On this clonotype: Its specificity is unknown.

Germline-derived CDR1 and CDR2 are SGHRS and YFSETQ. Trimming removed 2 bases from V and 5 bases from J, with 9 bases in between. The CDR3 contains 13 residues. Input material: PBMCs or a T cell subset sorted from them (not recorded which). The clonotype was recovered from a young man who had mild COVID-19 (a few samples of this study predate the infection). Cell type and time point are not known. The chain joins TRBV5-1 to TRBJ2-3, with D unresolved. The CDR3 is CASSFDGQDTQYF. The CDR3 coding sequence is TGCGCCAGCAGCTTCGACGGTCAAGATACGCAGTATTTT.